The 6 T cell receptor beta chains below were found in one sample sequenced in a study of Ad26.COV2.S vaccination and SARS-CoV-2 variants. Regarding treatment: roughly 20 received Ad26.COV2.S at low or high dose, single or two shots; several received placebo; per-sample allocation not given. Samples came from day 63 after the first vaccine or placebo injection. Only in-frame clones appear in the TCRdb table, and some are missing; sequencing was by immunoSEQ multiplex PCR. The sample contains some 270,000 clones, roughly 85% of which appear only once. The input for sequencing was peripheral blood, taken in a trial of Ad26.COV2.S vaccine versus placebo. The origin of the receptors is a person aged 18-60 years who received the Ad26.COV2.S COVID-19 vaccine or a placebo.

The gene calls are TRBV6-5 and TRBJ1-1; 8 positions match TRBD1. CDR1 is MNHEY and CDR2 is SVGAGI in the germline V gene. This CDR3 spans 15 amino acids. After removal of 5 bases from V and 2 bases from J, the junction contained 7 bases not matched to a gene. CDR3 nucleotides: TGTGCCAGCAGTCGGACAGGGCGGAGCAACACTGAAGCTTTCTTT. The encoded protein is CASSRTGRSNTEAFF.

This rearrangement joins TRBV24-1 to TRBJ1-1; no definite D call. CDR1 KGHDR and CDR2 SFDVKD come from the germline V gene. V dropped 3 bases and J dropped 10 bases, with 14 bases sitting between them. The CDR3 spans 13 residues. The DNA for the CDR3 is TGTGCCACCAGTGATGGGTCGGCCGACGGAGCTTTCTTT. Translated: CATSDGSADGAFF.

The chain recombines TRBV6-4 with TRBJ2-2; 7 nucleotides agree with TRBD1. V gave up 4 bases and J gave up 6 bases; unmatched junction bases: 5. The CDR3 contains 14 residues. The germline V gene has CDR1 MRHNA and CDR2 SNTAGT. DNA of the CDR3: TGTGCCAGCAGTGCGTTCGGACAGGCCGGGGAGCTGTTTTTT. Translated: CASSAFGQAGELFF.

This sequence joins TRBV3-1 (or the pseudogene TRBV3-2) and TRBJ2-3; the D is unclear. The V and J ends lost 1 base and 1 base respectively, with 15 bases between them. The CDR3 is made up of 17 amino acids. The germline V gene has CDR1 LGHDT and CDR2 YNNKEL (reference sequence). The CDR3 reads CASSQGDRLTGTDTQYF. CDR3 in DNA: TGTGCCAGCAGCCAAGGGGATCGCTTAACGGGCACAGATACGCAGTATTTT.

The gene calls are TRBV11-2 and TRBJ1-1; D unclear. Germline CDR1 and CDR2: SGHAT and FQNNGV. This CDR3 has 14 residues. Deletions cut 6 bases from V and 1 base from J, with 12 bases between. The CDR3 region is CASSFRQQNTEAFF. The CDR3, as DNA: TGTGCCAGCAGTTTTCGCCAGCAGAACACTGAAGCTTTCTTT. The whole variable domain, filled in from reference TRBV11-2 and TRBJ1-1, reads EAGVAQSPRYKIIEKRQSVAFWCNPISGHATLYWYQQILGQGPKLLIQFQNNGVVDDSQLPKDRFSAERLKGVDSTLKIQPAKLEDSAVYLCASSFRQQNTEAFFGQGTRLTVV.

Comments on this clone: In the same sample, other DNA sequences code for this CDR3. The chain is built from TRBV5-1 and TRBJ2-5; 7 bases fit TRBD2. The CDR3 sequence is 14 residues long. V gave up 0 bases and J gave up 4 bases; unmatched junction bases: 3. The germline CDR1 and CDR2 sequences are SGHRS and YFSETQ. This CDR3 reads CASSLGGGRETQYF. As DNA, the CDR3 is TGCGCCAGCAGCTTGGGCGGGGGAAGAGAGACCCAGTACTTC.